This T cell receptor (beta chain) was profiled in a study of CD8 T cells in Susac syndrome. Trimming took off 2 bases at V and 10 bases at J, with 13 bases between the two ends. This CDR3 region has 13 residues. CDR1 is SGHDT and CDR2 is YYEEEE in the germline V gene. Study results and limitations: The total CD8+ repertoires yielded 15 to 20 Susac-specific public clones and the CD8+ TEMRA repertoires yielded five.

cDNA came from about 0.5 to 1 ug RNA primed by random hexamers. TCRdb independently ran MiXCR on the immunoSEQ multiplex PCR reads; one entry per CDR3 protein. The sample contains about 84,000 distinct CDR3 sequences, roughly 95% of which appear only once. Of note for this clonotype: As yet, its antigen is unknown.

The V and J genes are TRBV5-6 and TRBJ2-1; TRBD2 is a possible D gene (7 bases). Input material: CD8+ T cells from PBMCs. The sequence was collected from a human donor with Susac syndrome. CDR3 amino acids: CASSLTGGWEQFF. The DNA of the CDR3 is TGTGCCAGCAGCTTAACGGGGGGCTGGGAGCAGTTCTTC.